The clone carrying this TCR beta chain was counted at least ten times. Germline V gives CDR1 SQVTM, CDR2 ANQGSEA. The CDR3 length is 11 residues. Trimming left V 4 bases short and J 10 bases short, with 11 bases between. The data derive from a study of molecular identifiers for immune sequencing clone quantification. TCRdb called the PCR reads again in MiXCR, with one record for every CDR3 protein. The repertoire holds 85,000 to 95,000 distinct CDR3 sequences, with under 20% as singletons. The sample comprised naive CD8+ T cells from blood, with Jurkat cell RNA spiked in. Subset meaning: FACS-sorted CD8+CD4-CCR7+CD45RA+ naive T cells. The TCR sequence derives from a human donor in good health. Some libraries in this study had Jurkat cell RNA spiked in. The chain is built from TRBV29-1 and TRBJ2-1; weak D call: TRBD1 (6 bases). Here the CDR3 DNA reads TGCAGCGTTGTCACAGGGTACGAGCAGTTCTTC. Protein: CSVVTGYEQFF.